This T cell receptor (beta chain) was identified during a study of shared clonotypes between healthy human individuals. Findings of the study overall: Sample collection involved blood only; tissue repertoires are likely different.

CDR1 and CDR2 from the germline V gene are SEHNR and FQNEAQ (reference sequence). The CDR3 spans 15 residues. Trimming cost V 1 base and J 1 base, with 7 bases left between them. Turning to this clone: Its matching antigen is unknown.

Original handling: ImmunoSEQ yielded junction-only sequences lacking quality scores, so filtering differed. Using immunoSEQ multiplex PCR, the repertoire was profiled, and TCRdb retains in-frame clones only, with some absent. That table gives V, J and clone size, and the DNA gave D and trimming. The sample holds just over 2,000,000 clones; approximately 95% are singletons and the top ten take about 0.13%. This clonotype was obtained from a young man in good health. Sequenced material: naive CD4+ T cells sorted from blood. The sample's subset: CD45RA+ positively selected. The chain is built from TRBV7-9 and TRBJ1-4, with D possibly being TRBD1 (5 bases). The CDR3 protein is CASSLGQLTNEKLFF. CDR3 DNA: TGTGCCAGCAGCTTAGGACAGCTAACTAATGAAAAACTGTTTTTT.